The clone carrying this T cell receptor (beta chain) showed up just a few times. The data are from a study of control samples from healthy donors and cancer patients. The repertoire was sequenced with immunoSEQ multiplex PCR; TCRdb's copy has only in-frame clones and lacks some. The sample shows under 200,000 clones, approximately 90% of them seen only once. The CDR3 has 17 amino acids. Trimming removed 4 bases at V and 9 bases at J, with 28 bases between. From germline, CDR1 is SEHNR and CDR2 FQNEAQ (reference sequence). The sample consisted of blood. The source is a woman between 25 and 40 years old in good health. The V call is TRBV7-9, the J call TRBJ2-7; D may be TRBD2 (5 bases). CDR3 nucleotides: TGTGCCAGCAGCTCGACTAAATCCCAGATCCCTTTCGGCGCGCAGTACTTC. Encoded protein: CASSSTKSQIPFGAQYF.